This is a list of T cell receptor beta chains from one sample in a study of blood T cell repertoires in COVID-19. Sequenced by immunoSEQ multiplex PCR; TCRdb stores in-frame clones only, minus some. The sample contains more than 50,000 clones, 85% to 90% of which appear only once. The sequenced sample was peripheral blood. These receptors were taken from a man aged 55 to 70 with active COVID-19. Each CDR3 is given with its conserved first and last residue. The D gene is left open where the match is weak. Only part of the rows carry a size: once, few, many, or a class if the clone is expanded.

>TRBJ2-5|TRBD1|once|TRBV3-1/TRBV3-2
TGTGCCAGCAGCCAAGCTCCGGGACAGGGGTCGACCCAGTACTTC
CASSQAPGQGSTQYF
>TRBJ2-3|TRBD2|-|TRBV5-1
TGCGCCAGTTCCATAGCGGGAGTGCCAGATACGCAGTATTTT
CASSIAGVPDTQYF
>TRBJ1-3|-|-|TRBV4-2
TGTGCCAGCAGCCAAAACAGGGTGGTTGGAAACACCATATATTTT
CASSQNRVVGNTIYF
>TRBJ2-1|-|-|TRBV6-1
TGTGCCAGTGGGCTGTCCTACAATGAGCAGTTCTTC
CASGLSYNEQFF
>TRBJ2-7|TRBD2|-|TRBV27
TGTGCCAGCAGCCACGAGCGGGGGGGCTTCGAGCAGTACTTC
CASSHERGGFEQYF
>TRBJ2-7|-|-|TRBV21-1
TGTGCCAGCACCCCGGGACTGACTCCCTACGAGCAGTACTTC
CASTPGLTPYEQYF
>TRBJ2-2|TRBD1|-|TRBV24-1
TGTGCCACCAGTGAGGCCAGGACAGGGCACACCGGGGAGCTGTTTTTT
CATSEARTGHTGELFF
>TRBJ2-5|-|-|TRBV6-5
TGTGCCAGCAAGACGGCCGTGGGCGCTTGGGAGACCCAGTACTTC
CASKTAVGAWETQYF
>TRBJ2-3|TRBD2|-|TRBV5-1
TGCGCCAGCAGCTCTAGCGGGAGCCCCACAGATACGCAGTATTTT
CASSSSGSPTDTQYF
>TRBJ2-2|-|once|TRBV11-3
TGTGCCAGCAGCTTAACTACCACGGATTGGAACGCGAACACCGGGGAGCTGTTTTTT
CASSLTTTDWNANTGELFF
>TRBJ2-2|TRBD2|-|TRBV7-3
TGTGCCAGCAGCTCCCAGCTACTAGCGGGAGTGCAAGACACGAACACCGGGGAGCTGTTTTTT
CASSSQLLAGVQDTNTGELFF
>TRBJ2-3|TRBD2|-|TRBV13
TGTGCCAGCACCCGGGACTACTCCACAGATACGCAGTATTTT
CASTRDYSTDTQYF
>TRBJ2-7|TRBD2|-|TRBV7-8
TGTGCCAGTAGCCTATCCGGGACTATGAGCTCCTACGAGCAGTACTTC
CASSLSGTMSSYEQYF
>TRBJ2-1|TRBD2|-|TRBV30
TGTGCCTGGAGTACGGGACTAGCGGGTTTCGGGGAGCAGTTCTTC
CAWSTGLAGFGEQFF
>TRBJ2-1|TRBD1|-|TRBV9
TGTGCCAGCAGCCAGACGACAGGGCACCACAATGAGCAGTTCTTC
CASSQTTGHHNEQFF
>TRBJ1-4|-|-|TRBV6-5
TGTGCCAGCACGAAGCTGGGGGGAACTAATGAAAAACTGTTTTTT
CASTKLGGTNEKLFF
>TRBJ2-3|TRBD2|once|TRBV10-3
TGTGCCATCAGAGGACTAGCGGGGGGCACAGATACGCAGTATTTT
CAIRGLAGGTDTQYF
>TRBJ2-7|-|-|TRBV7-9
TGTGCCAGCAGCTTAGTTCGGCCAGCGAACCTCTACGAGCAGTACTTC
CASSLVRPANLYEQYF
>TRBJ1-1|-|-|TRBV5-1
TGCGCCAGCAGCCTTCGGAGTCTGAACACTGAAGCTTTCTTT
CASSLRSLNTEAFF
>TRBJ2-7|-|-|TRBV11-1
TGTGCCAGCAGCTTAGTAGACAGTTCCTACGAGCAGTACTTC
CASSLVDSSYEQYF
>TRBJ1-3|TRBD1|-|TRBV6-5
TGTGCCAGCAGTTCGGGACAGGGTCTTGGAAACACCATATATTTT
CASSSGQGLGNTIYF
>TRBJ1-4|TRBD1|-|TRBV7-9
TGTGCCAGCAGCTTAATAGGACAGGGTATCGAAAAACTGTTTTTT
CASSLIGQGIEKLFF
>TRBJ2-6|TRBD2|few|TRBV9
TGTGCCAGCAGCGTAGAGGCGGGAGGACGGGTGGGCTCTGGGGCCAACGTCCTGACTTTC
CASSVEAGGRVGSGANVLTF
>TRBJ2-1|TRBD2|few|TRBV10-2
TGCGCCAGCAGTGACGATCGGGGGGGTCTAAACAATGAGCAGTTCTTC
CASSDDRGGLNNEQFF
>TRBJ2-1|TRBD2|-|TRBV6-2/TRBV6-3
TGTGCCAGCAGCAATCCCCCAGACTCGGGGGGTGAGCAGTTCTTC
CASSNPPDSGGEQFF
>TRBJ2-7|TRBD1|once|TRBV28
TGTGCCAGCAGTTCCCACACAGGGGTATGGTACGAGCAGTACTTC
CASSSHTGVWYEQYF
>TRBJ2-3|-|-|TRBV10-3
TGTGCCATCAGTGAGACTGAAGATACGCAGTATTTT
CAISETEDTQYF
>TRBJ1-2|-|-|TRBV19
TGTGCCAGTAGTTTTCGGGGGGTCGGGGGCTACACCTTC
CASSFRGVGGYTF
>TRBJ2-3|TRBD2|-|TRBV5-1
TGCGCCAGCAGCTTGGTTAGCGGGGCGACAGATACGCAGTATTTT
CASSLVSGATDTQYF